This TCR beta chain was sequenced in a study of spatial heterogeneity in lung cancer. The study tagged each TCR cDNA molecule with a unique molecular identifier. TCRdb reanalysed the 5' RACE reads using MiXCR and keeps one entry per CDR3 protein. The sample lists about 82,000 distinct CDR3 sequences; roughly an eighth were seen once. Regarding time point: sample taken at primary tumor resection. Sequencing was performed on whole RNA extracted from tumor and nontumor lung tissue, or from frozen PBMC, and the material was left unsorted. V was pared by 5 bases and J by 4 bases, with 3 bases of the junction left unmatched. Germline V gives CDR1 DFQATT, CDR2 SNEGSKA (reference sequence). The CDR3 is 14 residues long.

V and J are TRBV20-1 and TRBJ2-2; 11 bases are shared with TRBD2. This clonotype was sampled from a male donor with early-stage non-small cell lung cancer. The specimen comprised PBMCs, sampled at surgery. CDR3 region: CSALTSGGTGELFF. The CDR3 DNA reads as TGCAGTGCTCTTACTAGCGGGGGCACCGGGGAGCTGTTTTTT.